These T cell receptor beta chains were read from a single sample in a study of blood T cells in healthy people across ages. TCRdb re-called the 5' RACE reads with MiXCR, one entry per CDR3 protein. The repertoire includes around 990,000 distinct CDR3 sequences, 35% to 40% of them detected once, and around 12% sits in the top ten. Sequencing was performed on blood. The origin of the receptors is a man aged 18 to 29 in good health. The CDR3 runs from the conserved cysteine through the conserved F or W. A D gene is named only where the DNA matches it firmly. Rows give clone size only sometimes, using once, few, many, or a class for an expanded clone.

length,J,V,D,size,DNA,CDR3
14,TRBJ2-3,TRBV20-1,NA,NA,TGCAGTGCTAGTACTCTTGTGGGCACAGATACGCAGTATTTT,CSASTLVGTDTQYF
16,TRBJ1-2,TRBV4-3,NA,few,TGCGCCAGCAGCCAAGTGGGGGACGCGTCAAGGGACGGCTACACCTTC,CASSQVGDASRDGYTF
13,TRBJ2-2,TRBV2,NA,NA,TGTGCCAGCCAGCTGGATTACACCGGGGAGCTGTTTTTT,CASQLDYTGELFF
14,TRBJ2-1,TRBV27,NA,few,TGTGCCAGCCGGCAACCAGGCTCCTACAATGAGCAGTTCTTC,CASRQPGSYNEQFF
12,TRBJ1-1,TRBV2,NA,NA,TGTGCCAGCAGTGATCTACAGGCCGTCGCTTTCTTT,CASSDLQAVAFF
16,TRBJ1-1,TRBV7-2,NA,few,TGTGCCAGCAGCTTAGCCGGGGGGCGTTTTGGCACTGAAGCTTTCTTT,CASSLAGGRFGTEAFF
16,TRBJ2-2,TRBV10-3,NA,NA,TGTGCCATCAGTGAAGATGCTGGGGAGTATACCGGGGAGCTGTTTTTT,CAISEDAGEYTGELFF
13,TRBJ2-7,TRBV2,NA,NA,TGTGCCAGCAGGGGGGACTTAACCTACGAGCAGTACTTC,CASRGDLTYEQYF
14,TRBJ2-7,TRBV29-1,TRBD2,many,TGCAGCGTTGAAGATCAAACTAGCGGCTACGAGCAGTACTTC,CSVEDQTSGYEQYF
14,TRBJ1-1,TRBV2,NA,NA,TGTGCCAGCACTAAAGGGGTGGCTGGCACTGAAGCTTTCTTT,CASTKGVAGTEAFF
16,TRBJ1-4,TRBV20-1,TRBD1,NA,TGCAGTGCTAGAGGAGGGGGCAGGGGAACTAATGAAAAACTGTTTTTT,CSARGGGRGTNEKLFF
13,TRBJ1-1,TRBV30,NA,NA,TGTGCCTGGAGTGGGGCCGGTGTCACTGAAGCTTTCTTT,CAWSGAGVTEAFF
16,TRBJ2-7,TRBV7-2,NA,NA,TGTGCCAGCAGCTTAGTTCGTGGGGTCTCCTACAATGAGCAGTACTTC,CASSLVRGVSYNEQYF
16,TRBJ2-5,TRBV20-1,NA,NA,TGCAGTGCGACACCGGGACACACAAAGACCCAAGAGACCCAGTACTTC,CSATPGHTKTQETQYF
20,TRBJ2-1,TRBV3-1,NA,NA,TGTGCCAGCAGCCAAGAGGCCCACTTTGTAAGGCCCAGCTCCTACAATGAGCAGTTCTTC,CASSQEAHFVRPSSYNEQFF
17,TRBJ1-5,TRBV7-2,NA,once,TGTGTCAGCAGCTTATTTTATAGGGCGGGTGGTAATCAGCCTCAGCATTTT,CVSSLFYRAGGNQPQHF
15,TRBJ1-2,TRBV7-2,TRBD1,NA,TGTGCCAGCAGCCCAGGACAGGGGGCGGCTTATGGCTACACCTTC,CASSPGQGAAYGYTF
16,TRBJ1-2,TRBV5-1,NA,NA,TGCGCCAGCAGCCCTAGGACAGTGGAGAGTAACTATGGCTACACCTTC,CASSPRTVESNYGYTF
13,TRBJ2-1,TRBV9,NA,many,TGTGCCAGCAGCGTAACTAGCATCAATGAGCAGTTCTTC,CASSVTSINEQFF
15,TRBJ1-2,TRBV6-5,TRBD1,few,TGTGCCAGCAGTTACTCTTACAGGGGGCGTGATGGCTACACCTTC,CASSYSYRGRDGYTF
14,TRBJ1-1,TRBV5-1,TRBD1,few,TGCGCCAGCAGCTTGCAACAGGGGAAGGATGAAGCTTTCTTT,CASSLQQGKDEAFF
14,TRBJ2-1,TRBV29-1,TRBD2,many,TGCAGCGTTTATCTAGCGGGGACTTACAATGAGCAGTTCTTC,CSVYLAGTYNEQFF
15,TRBJ1-4,TRBV4-3,NA,NA,TGCGCCAGCAACCCGCGGGCAGAGGGTAATGAAAAACTGTTTTTT,CASNPRAEGNEKLFF
16,TRBJ2-3,TRBV2,NA,few,TGTGCCAGCAGTGAAGATCCTCCCAAAAACACAGATACGCAGTATTTT,CASSEDPPKNTDTQYF
14,TRBJ1-1,TRBV12-3/TRBV12-4,TRBD1,NA,TGTGCCAGCAGACCCGGACAGGGGTGGACTGAAGCTTTCTTT,CASRPGQGWTEAFF
13,TRBJ1-1,TRBV7-2,NA,NA,TGTGCCAGCAGCACGAAGGACGGATCTGAAGCTTTCTTT,CASSTKDGSEAFF
16,TRBJ1-5,TRBV10-3,TRBD1,NA,TGTGCCATCAGTGCGGGCACAGGGGACTACAATCAGCCCCAGCATTTT,CAISAGTGDYNQPQHF
17,TRBJ1-2,TRBV14,NA,NA,TGTGCCAGCAGCCAAGATACAGTGGGGGGTTTTTGGTATGGCTACACCTTC,CASSQDTVGGFWYGYTF
15,TRBJ2-1,TRBV5-1,TRBD1,few,TGCGCCAGCAGCTTAGGAACAGGGGTAAGCAATGAGCAGTTCTTC,CASSLGTGVSNEQFF
20,TRBJ2-2,TRBV6-2/TRBV6-3,TRBD2,NA,TGTGCCAGCAGTCGCTCCCCCCAGTTATTCCAGCGGGGGAACACCGGGGAGCTGTTTTTT,CASSRSPQLFQRGNTGELFF
15,TRBJ1-1,TRBV3-1,NA,few,TGTGCCAGCAGCCTACGGTGGGGGGACGGCACTGAAGCTTTCTTT,CASSLRWGDGTEAFF
15,TRBJ2-3,TRBV29-1,NA,NA,TGCAGCATCCTAGCCGGGAATTGGGGGACAGATACGCAGTATTTT,CSILAGNWGTDTQYF
13,TRBJ1-6,TRBV5-1,TRBD1,NA,TGCGCCAAAGACAGGGTTCTTAATCCACCCCTCCACTTT,CAKDRVLNPPLHF
15,TRBJ1-4,TRBV5-1,TRBD1,NA,TGCGCCAGCAGCTGGGGGACAGGACGAGCAGAAAAACTGTTTTTT,CASSWGTGRAEKLFF
14,TRBJ2-5,TRBV12-5,TRBD1,NA,TGTGCTAGTGGTCCCCGGACAGGGGTAGAGACCCAGTACTTC,CASGPRTGVETQYF
14,TRBJ2-7,TRBV5-6,TRBD2,NA,TGTGCCAGCAGCCGACTAGCGGTACCCTACGAGCAGTACTTC,CASSRLAVPYEQYF